This note documents a single T cell receptor (beta chain) sequence. This CDR3 spans 15 amino acids. V shed 3 bases and J 2 bases; nucleotides not matched to a gene: 5. Germline V CDR1 and CDR2: LNHDA, SQIVND (reference sequence). This sample is drawn from a study of blood T cell repertoires in COVID-19. Sequencing was performed with immunoSEQ multiplex PCR; in TCRdb, only in-frame clones are kept and a portion is missing. The sample includes 150,000 to 200,000 clones, about 85% of them seen just once. The TCR comes from an elderly woman in a cohort sampled during active or convalescent COVID-19. Sequences were obtained from peripheral blood. The chain combines TRBV19 with TRBJ2-7; 9 bases line up with TRBD1. The chain's CDR3 is CASSMSGQGPYEQYV. The CDR3 DNA follows: TGTGCCAGTAGTATGTCGGGACAGGGTCCCTACGAGCAGTACGTC.